The 25 T cell receptor beta chains below all came from one sample that was sequenced in a study of cytomegalovirus exposure and HLA in healthy donors. The study ran its PCR with 60 Vbeta and 13 Jbeta primers. Assay used: immunoSEQ multiplex PCR; TCRdb lists only in-frame clones, some missing. This sample has some 190,000 clones, with more than 75% found just once. Sequencing was performed on PBMCs. Receptor source: a woman aged 45 to 65 in good health and CMV-seronegative.

This chain uses TRBV2 with TRBJ1-3; the match to TRBD1 covers 7 bases. The junction had 3 bases not matched to a gene; V was cut back by 4 bases and J by 3 bases. Germline loops: CDR1 SNHLY, CDR2 FYNNEI. This CDR3 has 14 amino acids. For the CDR3, the DNA is TGTGCCAGCAGTGTTTCAGGGGGTGGAAACACCATATATTTT. Its protein is CASSVSGGGNTIYF.

V and J are TRBV21-1 and TRBJ1-1; the D call in the table, TRBD1, was not verified against the DNA. TRBV21-1 corresponds to a pseudogene. The CDR3 has 21 amino acids. The CDR3 DNA reads TGTGCCAGCAGCACCCTACCCGACAGGGGGAAAAGGGAAGCGGAGAACACTGAAGCTTTCTTT. It codes for CASSTLPDRGKREAENTEAFF.

Only a few counts were recorded for this clone. At one end, the junction sequence differs from germline, possibly due to a read error. V is TRBV7-9 and J is TRBJ1-1, with a weak D call TRBD1 (5 bases). The germline V gene has CDR1 SEHNR and CDR2 FQNEAQ (reference sequence). This CDR3 region has 16 residues. The DNA for the CDR3 is TGTTCCAGCAGCTTAGGGACGAAGAGGGTGGGCACTGAAGCTTTCTTT. It yields the protein CSSSLGTKRVGTEAFF.

The chain links TRBV11-2 to TRBJ2-7; D is uncertain. V gave up 2 bases and J gave up 2 bases, with 10 bases separating them. The CDR3 sequence is 14 residues long. The germline CDR1 and CDR2 sequences are SGHAT and FQNNGV. The DNA for the CDR3 is TGTGCCAGCAGCTTACAGGTCGGAACCTACGAGCAGTACTTC. Translating it yields CASSLQVGTYEQYF.

The V and J genes are TRBV2 and TRBJ2-1, with 9 bases aligning to TRBD1. V was pared by 6 bases and J by 8 bases, with 11 bases of the junction left unmatched. Germline V gene lookup returns CDR1 SNHLY and CDR2 FYNNEI. The CDR3 consists of 15 residues. The CDR3 region is CASRAGQGRGDEQFF. CDR3 bases: TGTGCCAGCAGGGCAGGACAGGGGCGCGGGGATGAGCAGTTCTTC.

The rearrangement links TRBV6-4 to TRBJ2-1; D is uncertain. The CDR3 loop spans 11 amino acids. From germline, CDR1 is MRHNA and CDR2 SNTAGT. Between the trimmed V and J ends, which lost 8 bases and 8 bases, there was a span of 10 bases. The CDR3 DNA is TGTGCCAGCCTCGCCCAGGATGAGCAGTTCTTC. Encoded protein: CASLAQDEQFF.

The chain joins TRBV27 to TRBJ1-4, with 7 bases that match TRBD1. The junction had 5 bases not matched to a gene; V was cut back by 7 bases and J by 3 bases. Germline V lookup: CDR1 MNHEY, CDR2 SMNVEV (reference sequence). This CDR3 is built from 14 residues. The CDR3 DNA reads TGTGCCAGCAACCACAGGGGTTCTAATGAAAAACTGTTTTTT. It yields the protein CASNHRGSNEKLFF.

The chain employs TRBV2 and TRBJ1-3; 7 nucleotides agree with TRBD1. Trimming at V came to 7 bases and at J to 4 bases, leaving 7 bases not matched to a gene. This CDR3 is 14 amino acids long. CDR1 and CDR2 from the germline V gene are SNHLY and FYNNEI. This chain's CDR3 is CASIETGIGNTIYF. Written as DNA, the CDR3 is TGTGCCAGCATCGAGACAGGGATAGGAAACACCATATATTTT.

J is TRBJ2-7 and V is TRBV2, with TRBD1 matching over 7 bases. Germline values: CDR1 SNHLY, CDR2 FYNNEI. The CDR3 has 14 amino acids. J gave up 3 bases and V 4 bases, and 6 bases lay outside the gene matches. The CDR3 nucleotides are TGTGCCAGCAGTGTTGAGGGGGCGGGCTACGAGCAGTACTTC. Protein: CASSVEGAGYEQYF. The full variable domain, completed using reference TRBV2 and TRBJ2-7, is EPEVTQTPSHQVTQMGQEVILRCVPISNHLYFYWYRQILGQKVEFLVSFYNNEISEKSEIFDDQFSVERPDGSNFTLKIRSTKLEDSAMYFCASSVEGAGYEQYFGPGTRLTVT.

The V gene is TRBV7-2, the J gene TRBJ1-1; 8 bases are shared with TRBD1. Per the germline V gene, CDR1 is SGHTA and CDR2 is FQGNSA. J lost 0 bases, V lost 2 bases, and 2 bases had no gene match. The CDR3 loop spans 15 amino acids. CDR3 in DNA: TGTGCCAGCAGCTTACAGGGGGCACTGAACACTGAAGCTTTCTTT. The encoded protein is CASSLQGALNTEAFF.

This clone has a handful of counts. The chain has TRBV6-4 and TRBJ1-1, with D perhaps matching TRBD1 (5 bases). This CDR3 has 16 amino acids. Germline loops: CDR1 MRHNA, CDR2 SNTAGT. Trimming removed 3 bases from V and 4 bases from J, with 18 bases in between. In DNA form, the CDR3 reads TGTGCCAGCAGTGATGGAGGGGACCCAAGAAGCACTGAAGCTTTCTTT. It is translated as CASSDGGDPRSTEAFF.

V and J are TRBV15 and TRBJ2-7, with TRBD1 matching over 10 bases. Germline assignment: CDR1 LNHNV and CDR2 YYDKDF (reference sequence). With 1 base clipped from V and 2 bases from J, the junction kept 5 bases outside the gene matches. The CDR3 contains 16 residues. CDR3 DNA sequence: TGTGCCACCAGCAGAGTGAGACAGGGGGCAACCTACGAGCAGTACTTC. Translated: CATSRVRQGATYEQYF.

V gene TRBV21-1 combines with J gene TRBJ2-7; TRBD2, the D gene given by the table, was not confirmed from the DNA. TRBV21-1 represents a pseudogene. CDR3 length: 15 residues. The CDR3 is CASSKVPSGVYEQYF. The CDR3 DNA sequence: TGTGCCAGCAGCAAGGTCCCTAGCGGGGTCTACGAGCAGTACTTC.

The rearrangement uses TRBV6-1 and TRBJ1-3; weak D call: TRBD1 (6 bases). In germline, CDR1 is MNHNS, CDR2 SASEGT. Trimming pared 3 bases from V and 3 bases from J, leaving 15 bases between. The CDR3 spans 16 residues. The CDR3 sequence: CASSEASGVGGNTIYF. The CDR3 DNA sequence: TGTGCCAGCAGTGAGGCCTCAGGGGTTGGTGGAAACACCATATATTTT.

The J gene is TRBJ1-1, the V gene TRBV14, with a tentative D call TRBD1 (5 bases). Looked up from germline, CDR1 is SGHDN and CDR2 is FVKESK. Trimming took off 0 bases at V and 1 base at J, with 12 bases between the two ends. The CDR3 spans 16 residues. The DNA of the CDR3 is TGTGCCAGCAGCCAAGAGGTGTGGACACCGAACACTGAAGCTTTCTTT. Protein sequence: CASSQEVWTPNTEAFF.

J is TRBJ2-2 and V is TRBV2, with D possibly being TRBD2 (5 bases). CDR1 is SNHLY, CDR2 FYNNEI, per germline. V was cut by 7 bases and J by 5 bases, with 14 bases left in between. This CDR3 spans 14 amino acids. DNA for the CDR3: TGTGCCAGCATCCTAGCCTTAGCTACCGGGGAGCTGTTTTTT. Translation: CASILALATGELFF.

The chain is built from TRBV7-3 and TRBJ1-2; no firm D call. The CDR3 contains 17 residues. Germline assignment: CDR1 SGHTA and CDR2 FQGTGA. The ends were cut back, 5 bases at V and 0 bases at J, with 19 bases in the middle. Here the CDR3 reads CASSGHPTTLSNYGYTF. CDR3 in DNA: TGTGCCAGCAGCGGGCACCCGACCACCCTTTCTAACTATGGCTACACCTTC.

In the case of this clone: Compared with germline, one end of the junction differs, possibly owing to a read error. This chain joins TRBV7-9 and TRBJ2-7; TRBD2 aligns across 8 bases. The V gene's germline CDR1 is SEHNR and CDR2 FQNEAQ (reference sequence). The CDR3 extends over 13 amino acids. In nucleotides, the CDR3 is TGTTCCAGCCTGCGCGCGGGAGGTTGGGAGCAGTACTTC. It translates to CSSLRAGGWEQYF. The variable domain in full, completed from reference TRBV7-9 and TRBJ2-7, reads DTGVSQNPRHKITKRGQNVTFRCDPISEHNRLYWYRQTLGQGPEFLTYFQNEAQLEKSRLLSDRFSAERPKGSFSTLEIQRTEQGDSAMYLCSSLRAGGWEQYFGPGTRLTVT.

The CDR3 reads CASSSSDRIAGNTIYF. CDR3 nucleotides: TGCGCCAGCAGCTCCTCGGACAGGATTGCTGGAAACACCATATATTTT. The chain combines TRBV5-1 with TRBJ1-3; 7 bases are a match to TRBD1. This CDR3 has 16 amino acids. Germline CDR1 reads SGHRS; CDR2 reads YFSETQ. The V segment lost 3 bases and the J segment 2 bases; nucleotides outside the gene matches: 8.

This clone was seen a few times. The V call is TRBV2, the J call TRBJ1-5; no firm D call. In germline, CDR1 is SNHLY, CDR2 FYNNEI. The germline V and J ends were trimmed by 6 bases and 10 bases, with 16 bases remaining between them. This CDR3 region has 13 residues. DNA for the CDR3: TGTGCCAGCAGAGAGGGAGGTGCCCCCCCCCAGCATTTT. Its protein product is CASREGGAPPQHF.

The chain carries TRBV10-3 and TRBJ1-2; 8 bases agree with TRBD1. CDR1 and CDR2 (germline): ENHRY, SYGVKD. The CDR3 has 13 residues. Trimming at V came to 4 bases and at J to 9 bases, leaving 7 bases not matched to a gene. Here the CDR3 reads CAISGGQGRRYTF. The CDR3 nucleotides read TGTGCCATCAGTGGAGGACAGGGTAGGCGCTACACCTTC.

The V gene is TRBV29-1, the J gene TRBJ2-3, with D possibly being TRBD1 (6 bases). V was trimmed by 4 bases and J by 5 bases, leaving 13 bases between them. The germline V gene encodes CDR1 SQVTM and CDR2 ANQGSEA. There are 13 residues in the CDR3. The CDR3 here is CSVGVGGRDTQYF. CDR3 in DNA: TGCAGCGTTGGGGTAGGGGGACGAGATACGCAGTATTTT.

The CDR3 here is CASSQAGQGYNEQFF. In DNA form, the CDR3 reads TGTGCCAGCAGTCAGGCAGGACAGGGATACAATGAGCAGTTCTTC. The V gene is TRBV2, the J gene TRBJ2-1, with TRBD1 matching 8 bases. Germline assignment: CDR1 SNHLY and CDR2 FYNNEI. V gave up 5 bases and J gave up 4 bases; unmatched junction bases: 7. This CDR3 has 15 residues.

The V and J genes are TRBV27 and TRBJ1-6, with no clear D. Looked up from germline, CDR1 is MNHEY and CDR2 is SMNVEV (reference sequence). V was shortened by 4 bases and J by 7 bases, with 14 bases between the two germline ends. The CDR3 is made up of 15 amino acids. Here the CDR3 DNA reads TGTGCCAGCAGTTCCGCGGGGAATAAGAATTCACCCCTCCACTTT. As protein: CASSSAGNKNSPLHF.

In regard to this clone: Additional DNA sequences in this sample encode the identical CDR3. This chain uses TRBV4-1 with TRBJ2-3; D gene ambiguous. Germline V gene sequence: CDR1 MGHRA, CDR2 YSYEKL. This CDR3 has 13 amino acids. With 1 base removed from V and 7 bases from J, the gap between germline ends came to 9 bases. CDR3 in amino acids: CASSQGALNTQYF. CDR3 DNA: TGCGCCAGCAGCCAAGGAGCTCTGAATACGCAGTATTTT.